The rows below give T cell receptor beta chains drawn from one sample of a study of T cells after yellow fever vaccination. TCRdb redid the calling of the 5' RACE reads with MiXCR, one entry per CDR3 protein. The table lists 100,000 to 150,000 distinct CDR3 sequences, about 8.2% of them singletons, with 40% in the top ten. Specimen: CD8+ T cells sorted from PBMCs, collected on the day of the yellow fever booster vaccination. The receptor set was obtained from a man aged 18 to 35 who received the YFV17D yellow fever vaccine. Both conserved end residues are part of each CDR3. D genes are given only for firm matches. A clone size is listed for some rows: how often the clone was seen (once, few, many), or a class if it is expanded.

j_call,d_call,v_call,clone_size,cdr3_aa,cdr3_nt
TRBJ2-1,TRBD1,TRBV7-7,NA,CASSSDRGTPPNEQFF,TGTGCTAGCAGCTCGGACAGGGGGACTCCCCCCAATGAGCAGTTCTTC
TRBJ2-1,TRBD2,TRBV6-5,NA,CASSYSTQRGGRNEQFF,TGTGCCAGCAGTTACTCGACGCAGCGGGGGGGCCGGAATGAGCAGTTCTTC
TRBJ1-1,NA,TRBV6-6,NA,CASTLSRELNTEAFF,TGTGCCAGCACCCTCTCTCGGGAACTGAACACTGAAGCTTTCTTT
TRBJ2-3,TRBD2,TRBV11-2,NA,CASSLGSGDTDTQYF,TGTGCCAGCAGCTTAGGCAGCGGGGACACAGATACGCAGTATTTT
TRBJ2-6,TRBD1,TRBV4-2,many,CASSQGQGGANVLTF,TGTGCCAGCAGCCAAGGACAGGGTGGGGCCAACGTCCTGACTTTC
TRBJ2-7,NA,TRBV5-4,few,CASSLGDSVYEQYF,TGTGCCAGCAGCTTGGGGGATTCAGTTTACGAGCAGTACTTC
TRBJ1-1,NA,TRBV19,NA,CASRRVDTEAFF,TGTGCCAGTAGGAGGGTGGACACTGAAGCTTTCTTT
TRBJ2-1,TRBD2,TRBV12-3/TRBV12-4,few,CASSSVAGGDNEQFF,TGTGCCAGCAGTTCCGTAGCGGGGGGGGACAATGAGCAGTTCTTC
TRBJ2-3,NA,TRBV2,few,CASSPGRGRTDTQYF,TGTGCCAGCAGTCCCGGGCGGGGGCGTACAGATACGCAGTATTTT
TRBJ2-1,TRBD1,TRBV7-6,few,CASSPGTGEPEQFF,TGTGCCAGCAGCCCCGGGACAGGGGAACCTGAGCAGTTCTTC
TRBJ2-1,TRBD1,TRBV7-2,NA,CASSRDRGNNEQFF,TGTGCCAGCAGCCGGGACAGGGGGAACAATGAGCAGTTCTTC
TRBJ2-5,TRBD2,TRBV7-9,NA,CASSLRAGGLGETQYF,TGTGCCAGCAGCCTCCGAGCGGGGGGGCTGGGAGAGACCCAGTACTTC
TRBJ2-2,NA,TRBV12-3/TRBV12-4,NA,CASSWVAVITGELFF,TGTGCCAGCAGTTGGGTAGCGGTTATCACCGGGGAGCTGTTTTTT
TRBJ2-1,TRBD2,TRBV7-9,NA,CASDRPSSGGFYNEQFF,TGTGCCAGCGATCGACCCTCGAGCGGGGGGTTTTACAATGAGCAGTTCTTC
TRBJ2-3,NA,TRBV25-1,few,CASIEGPDTQYF,TGTGCCAGCATAGAGGGGCCAGATACGCAGTATTTT
TRBJ1-1,NA,TRBV7-2,NA,CASSFIPPGVGTEAFF,TGTGCCAGCAGCTTCATCCCCCCAGGGGTAGGGACTGAAGCTTTCTTT
TRBJ2-2,NA,TRBV28,few,CATGQNLWNTGELFF,TGTGCCACCGGACAGAACCTCTGGAACACCGGGGAGCTGTTTTTT
TRBJ1-1,NA,TRBV5-1,few,CASSFRRNTEAFF,TGCGCCAGCAGCTTCCGCAGGAACACTGAAGCTTTCTTT
TRBJ2-5,NA,TRBV6-1,many,CASSELVETQYF,TGTGCCAGCAGTGAACTGGTAGAGACCCAGTACTTC
TRBJ1-1,NA,TRBV12-3/TRBV12-4,NA,CASGEGHTEAFF,TGTGCCAGCGGAGAGGGGCACACTGAAGCTTTCTTT
TRBJ2-5,NA,TRBV2,few,CASRSAGFQETQYF,TGTGCCAGCAGGTCTGCCGGATTTCAAGAGACCCAGTACTTC
TRBJ2-7,NA,TRBV7-9,few,CASSPPDRRVLYEQYF,TGTGCCAGCAGCCCCCCCGACCGCCGTGTGCTCTACGAGCAGTACTTC
TRBJ1-2,TRBD1,TRBV12-5,many,CASGSGTGWGYTF,TGTGCTAGTGGATCCGGGACAGGGTGGGGCTACACCTTC
TRBJ1-2,NA,TRBV7-9,NA,CASSTTRASYGYTF,TGTGCCAGCAGCACCACCAGGGCCTCCTATGGCTACACCTTC
TRBJ1-6,NA,TRBV15,few,CATRAGGNSPLHF,TGTGCCACCAGGGCCGGGGGCAATTCACCCCTCCACTTT
TRBJ1-4,NA,TRBV25-1,few,CASSELVSGGGEKLFF,TGTGCCAGCAGTGAATTAGTCTCGGGGGGAGGTGAAAAACTGTTTTTT
TRBJ2-7,TRBD2,TRBV4-2,many,CASSQETSGGYEQYF,TGTGCCAGCAGCCAGGAGACTAGCGGGGGGTACGAGCAGTACTTC
TRBJ2-3,TRBD1,TRBV10-3,NA,CATRQGLADTQYF,TGTGCCACCAGACAGGGGCTGGCGGATACGCAGTATTTT
TRBJ2-1,NA,TRBV29-1,many,CSAPGVFEQFF,TGCAGCGCACCGGGGGTGTTTGAGCAGTTCTTC
TRBJ2-2,NA,TRBV28,NA,CASSLGGRFGELFF,TGTGCCAGCAGCTTAGGGGGGCGCTTCGGGGAGCTGTTTTTT
TRBJ2-5,TRBD2,TRBV19,NA,CASTPRGAGQETQYF,TGTGCCAGTACCCCGAGAGGAGCGGGGCAAGAGACCCAGTACTTC
TRBJ2-7,TRBD2,TRBV29-1,few,CSVEGGVPYEQYF,TGCAGCGTTGAGGGGGGGGTTCCTTACGAGCAGTACTTC
TRBJ2-1,NA,TRBV4-1,few,CASSQDPPDSTGNNEQFF,TGCGCCAGCAGCCAAGATCCCCCGGACTCTACAGGGAACAATGAGCAGTTCTTC
TRBJ2-5,NA,TRBV29-1,few,CSVVTYTTGETQYF,TGCAGCGTTGTTACCTACACGACGGGGGAGACCCAGTACTTC
TRBJ1-1,NA,TRBV21-1,NA,CASSKSEAQEVEAFF,TGTGCCAGCAGCAAAAGCGAGGCGCAAGAGGTCGAAGCTTTCTTT
TRBJ2-3,TRBD2,TRBV20-1,NA,CSASPRGYTDTQYF,TGCAGTGCTAGTCCGCGGGGGTACACAGATACGCAGTATTTT
TRBJ2-5,TRBD1,TRBV25-1,few,CASSATGVRVETQYF,TGTGCCAGCAGTGCGACAGGGGTCCGAGTTGAGACCCAGTACTTC
TRBJ1-1,NA,TRBV4-3,few,CASSLFERNTEAFF,TGCGCCAGCAGCCTGTTTGAGAGGAACACTGAAGCTTTCTTT
TRBJ2-1,TRBD2,TRBV6-2/TRBV6-3,NA,CASSPSGGGEQFF,TGTGCCAGCAGTCCATCTGGGGGGGGTGAGCAGTTCTTC
TRBJ1-5,NA,TRBV18,NA,CASSPSGGNQPQHF,TGTGCCAGCTCACCATCTGGAGGCAATCAGCCCCAGCATTTT
TRBJ2-3,TRBD2,TRBV6-5,many,CASSVVAGEGDTQYF,TGTGCCAGCAGTGTGGTAGCGGGGGAGGGAGATACGCAGTATTTT
TRBJ1-1,NA,TRBV25-1,NA,CASSGGQGVVNTEAFF,TGTGCCAGCAGTGGGGGCCAGGGCGTAGTGAACACTGAAGCTTTCTTT
TRBJ1-2,TRBD1,TRBV30,NA,CAWDRGYGYTF,TGTGCCTGGGACAGGGGTTATGGCTACACCTTC
TRBJ2-2,NA,TRBV12-3/TRBV12-4,many,CASSRGTGELFF,TGTGCCAGCAGTAGAGGTACCGGGGAGCTGTTTTTT
TRBJ2-3,TRBD2,TRBV7-8,few,CASSKLAGGFTDTQYF,TGTGCCAGCAGCAAACTAGCGGGGGGATTCACAGATACGCAGTATTTT